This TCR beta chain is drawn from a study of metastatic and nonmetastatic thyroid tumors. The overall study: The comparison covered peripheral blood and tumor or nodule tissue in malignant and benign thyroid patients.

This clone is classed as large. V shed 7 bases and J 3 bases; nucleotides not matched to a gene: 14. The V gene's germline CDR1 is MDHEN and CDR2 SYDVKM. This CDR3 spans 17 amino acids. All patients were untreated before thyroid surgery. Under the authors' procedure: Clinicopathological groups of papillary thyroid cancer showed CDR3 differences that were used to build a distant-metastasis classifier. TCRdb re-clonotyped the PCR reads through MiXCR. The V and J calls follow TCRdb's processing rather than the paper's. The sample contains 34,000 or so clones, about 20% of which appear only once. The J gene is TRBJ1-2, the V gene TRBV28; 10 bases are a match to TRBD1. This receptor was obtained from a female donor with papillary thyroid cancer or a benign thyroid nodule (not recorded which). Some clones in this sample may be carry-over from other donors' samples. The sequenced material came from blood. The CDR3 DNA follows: TGTGCCAGCAAGACGAGGGACAGGGGACTTCTGGACTATGGCTACACCTTC. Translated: CASKTRDRGLLDYGYTF.